The present entry profiles one TCR beta chain with its context. Its antigen is not known. This sample is part of a study of PD-1 blockade in mismatch repair-deficient tumors. Study-level findings and limits: Tumor-resident clones, often absent from pretreatment blood, expanded after pembrolizumab and then contracted.

TCRdb's copy holds only in-frame clones and misses some; the assay was immunoSEQ multiplex PCR. The sample includes some 27,000 clones, about four fifths of them seen just once. Unmatched junction bases numbered 6, after V lost 7 bases and J lost 1 base. CDR3 length: 15 residues. Germline CDR1 reads ENHRY; CDR2 reads SYGVKD. The source of this sequence is an adult with mismatch repair-deficient cancer. The sequenced sample was PBMCs, obtained before pembrolizumab treatment. The genes are TRBV10-3 and TRBJ2-7, with 11 bases lining up with TRBD2. In DNA, the CDR3 is TGTGCCATCACCTCGGGACTAGCGGTATCCTACGAGCAGTACTTC. Amino acids: CAITSGLAVSYEQYF.